Each of the 32 T cell receptor beta chains below was sequenced from the same sample in a study of blood T cell repertoires in COVID-19. Clones were read by immunoSEQ multiplex PCR, and TCRdb kept only the in-frame ones, dropping some. In the table there are roughly 250,000 clones, about nine tenths of which are singletons. The source material was PBMCs or T cells enriched from blood (not recorded which). These receptors were collected from a woman in her 30s with acute COVID-19.

This sequence joins TRBV3-1 (or the pseudogene TRBV3-2) and TRBJ2-2, with 10 bases lining up with TRBD2. Germline trimming cut 4 bases from V and 5 bases from J; bases unmatched to any gene: 10. The CDR3 covers 17 residues. The V gene's germline CDR1 is LGHDT and CDR2 YNNKEL (reference sequence). CDR3 coding DNA: TGTGCCAGCAGCCGCCAAGCGGGGGGGCTATCTACCGGGGAGCTGTTTTTT. Amino acids: CASSRQAGGLSTGELFF.

The V and J genes are TRBV6-5 and TRBJ1-4; weak D call: TRBD1 (6 bases). The germline V and J ends were trimmed by 0 bases and 8 bases, with 10 bases remaining between them. The CDR3 extends over 14 amino acids. Per the germline V gene, CDR1 is MNHEY and CDR2 is SVGAGI. The CDR3 region is CASSYSGTSEKLFF. Written as DNA, the CDR3 is TGTGCCAGCAGTTACTCGGGGACATCAGAAAAACTGTTTTTT.

The chain joins TRBV28 to TRBJ1-1, with a tentative D call TRBD1 (5 bases). This CDR3 region has 14 residues. Germline assignment: CDR1 MDHEN and CDR2 SYDVKM. The V and J ends lost 7 bases and 0 bases respectively, with 12 bases between them. The CDR3 nucleotides are TGTGCCAGCATCCTGGGGGGTTTGAACACTGAAGCTTTCTTT. It encodes CASILGGLNTEAFF.

V and J are TRBV9 and TRBJ2-6, with 14 bases that match TRBD2. This CDR3 has 18 amino acids. Unmatched junction bases numbered 5, after V lost 4 bases and J lost 2 bases. Germline CDR1 and CDR2: SGDLS and YYNGEE. In DNA, the CDR3 is TGTGCCAGCAGCCCACCGGGACTAGCGGGAGCTGGGGCCAACGTCCTGACTTTC. Translation gives CASSPPGLAGAGANVLTF. The full variable domain, its missing parts supplied by reference TRBV9 and TRBJ2-6, is DSGVTQTPKHLITATGQRVTLRCSPRSGDLSVYWYQQSLDQGLQFLIQYYNGEERAKGNILERFSAQQFPDLHSELNLSSLELGDSALYFCASSPPGLAGAGANVLTFGAGSRLTVL.

V is TRBV7-9 and J is TRBJ2-7, with 8 bases identical to TRBD2. Trimming removed 0 bases from V and 4 bases from J; junction bases left unmatched: 5. This CDR3 region has 15 residues. CDR1 SEHNR and CDR2 FQNEAQ come from the germline V gene (reference sequence). The CDR3 bases are TGTGCCAGCAGCTTAGCGCGGGGGGTGAGGTACGAGCAGTACTTC. It yields the protein CASSLARGVRYEQYF.

The V and J genes are TRBV19 and TRBJ2-1; 7 bases fit TRBD1. Trimming cost V 9 bases and J 7 bases; bases outside gene matches: 12. CDR3 size: 14 residues. In germline, CDR1 is LNHDA, CDR2 SQIVND (reference sequence). CDR3 DNA: TGTGCCAGCCAGAAAGGGGGCTTTGGGAATGAGCAGTTCTTC. Translation: CASQKGGFGNEQFF.

This chain links TRBV3-1 (or the pseudogene TRBV3-2) with TRBJ1-2; no definite D call. Between the trimmed V and J ends, which lost 2 bases and 3 bases, there was a span of 10 bases. Germline values: CDR1 LGHDT, CDR2 YNNKEL (reference sequence). This CDR3 has 14 amino acids. The CDR3 sequence is CASSQLITDYGYTF. In DNA, the CDR3 is TGTGCCAGCAGCCAACTAATAACGGACTATGGCTACACCTTC.

The rearrangement links TRBV11-2 to TRBJ1-1; D perhaps matches TRBD1 (5 bases). Germline CDR1 SGHAT, CDR2 FQNNGV. The length of the CDR3 is 15 residues. With 4 bases removed from V and 0 bases from J, the gap between germline ends came to 12 bases. The CDR3 DNA is TGTGCCAGCAGCTCCCTTGGACAAATGAACACTGAAGCTTTCTTT. Residues: CASSSLGQMNTEAFF.

This clone was counted once. The chain recombines TRBV20-1 with TRBJ1-5; D gene ambiguous. The CDR3 spans 12 residues. V lost 3 bases and J lost 9, with 12 bases in between. Germline values: CDR1 DFQATT, CDR2 SNEGSKA (reference sequence). The DNA of the CDR3 is TGCAGTGCTAGTCGGGAACGCTTGCCCCAGCATTTT. This codes for CSASRERLPQHF.

V usage is TRBV7-2 and J usage is TRBJ2-1, with D perhaps matching TRBD2 (6 bases). The CDR3 is 15 residues long. Trimming removed 0 bases at V and 6 bases at J, with 12 bases between. From germline, CDR1 is SGHTA and CDR2 FQGNSA. CDR3 coding DNA: TGTGCCAGCAGCTTAGCATCTGGAGGGGCCAATGAGCAGTTCTTC. It is translated as CASSLASGGANEQFF.

This clone was observed a few times. The chain recombines TRBV6-2 or TRBV6-3 with TRBJ1-2, with TRBD1 as a possible D gene (6 bases). CDR1 and CDR2 (germline): MNHEY, SVGEGT. The CDR3 consists of 14 residues. V lost 2 bases to trimming and J lost 8 bases, with 15 bases between them. In DNA, the CDR3 is TGTGCCAGCAGTTACGTTGCGGGGGGCGGCGGCTACACCTTC. This translates into CASSYVAGGGGYTF.

DNA for the CDR3: TGTGCCAGCAGCTTAGTAACTAGCGGAGACTACGAGCAGTACTTC. Translation gives CASSLVTSGDYEQYF. V gene TRBV7-9 combines with J gene TRBJ2-7; TRBD2 matches 8 bases. Germline assignment: CDR1 SEHNR and CDR2 FQNEAQ (reference sequence). The CDR3 extends over 15 amino acids. The junction had 5 bases not matched to a gene; V was cut back by 1 base and J by 3 bases.

J is TRBJ2-1 and V is TRBV25-1; D perhaps matches TRBD1 (5 bases). Trimming stripped 2 bases from V and 6 bases from J, with 5 bases between. The CDR3 sequence is 12 residues long. Germline loops: CDR1 MGHDK, CDR2 SYGVNS. The CDR3 sequence is CASSERGNEQFF. The CDR3 DNA follows: TGTGCCAGCAGTGAAAGGGGCAATGAGCAGTTCTTC.

The gene calls are TRBV3-1 (or the pseudogene TRBV3-2) and TRBJ2-2; D gene ambiguous. V gave up 1 base and J gave up 5 bases, with 23 bases separating them. The CDR3 covers 19 residues. Germline CDR1 is LGHDT and CDR2 is YNNKEL (reference sequence). DNA for the CDR3: TGTGCCAGCAGCCAAGTTACCCAACTACTTGCCCCTGAGACCGGGGAGCTGTTTTTT. Translation: CASSQVTQLLAPETGELFF.

The chain links TRBV19 to TRBJ2-7, with 9 bases identical to TRBD2. V lost 4 bases to trimming and J lost 6 bases; unmatched junction nucleotides: 10. This CDR3 spans 15 amino acids. In germline, CDR1 is LNHDA, CDR2 SQIVND (reference sequence). The CDR3 is CASSTRKLAGVEQYF. The CDR3 region has the DNA TGTGCCAGTAGTACGCGGAAGTTAGCGGGAGTCGAGCAGTACTTC.

The genes are TRBV20-1 and TRBJ1-4, with D maybe TRBD1 (6 bases). Germline loops: CDR1 DFQATT, CDR2 SNEGSKA (reference sequence). This CDR3 is built from 15 residues. The V gene lost 3 bases and the J gene lost 7 bases, with 18 bases spanning the gap. The CDR3: CSASRGRGDREKLFF. Here the CDR3 DNA reads TGCAGTGCTAGTAGGGGGAGGGGAGATCGTGAAAAACTGTTTTTT.

V gene TRBV6-5 combines with J gene TRBJ1-4, with TRBD1 matching 9 bases. The CDR3 is made up of 14 amino acids. Germline trimming cut 6 bases from V and 5 bases from J; bases unmatched to any gene: 4. Germline V gene lookup returns CDR1 MNHEY and CDR2 SVGAGI. CDR3 DNA sequence: TGTGCCAGCAGGGACGGGACAGGGAATGAAAAACTGTTTTTT. Residues: CASRDGTGNEKLFF.

Of note for this clone: The sample contains more than one DNA sequence encoding this CDR3. The V call is TRBV2, the J call TRBJ1-3; tentative D call: TRBD1 (5 bases). With 4 bases removed from V and 4 bases from J, the gap between germline ends came to 11 bases. The CDR3 is 14 residues long. CDR1 is SNHLY and CDR2 is FYNNEI in the germline V gene. In nucleotides, the CDR3 is TGTGCCAGCAGTGTGGGGGGTGCCGGAAACACCATATATTTT. Protein product: CASSVGGAGNTIYF.

This clone has just a few counts. The J gene is TRBJ2-5, the V gene TRBV27; D unresolved. This CDR3 is 14 amino acids long. V gave up 3 bases and J gave up 7 bases, with 15 bases separating them. The germline V gene has CDR1 MNHEY and CDR2 SMNVEV (reference sequence). CDR3 residues: CASSFSLSSGTQYF. Here the CDR3 DNA reads TGTGCCAGCAGTTTTTCCCTCTCCTCCGGGACCCAGTACTTC.

This clone was observed once. J is TRBJ1-3 and V is TRBV28; 8 nucleotides agree with TRBD1. V dropped 6 bases and J dropped 0; count of bases not matched to a gene: 4. The CDR3 runs to 15 residues. Germline CDR1 reads MDHEN; CDR2 reads SYDVKM. The CDR3 DNA reads TGTGCCAGCAGCCCCAGGGGGCTCTCTGGAAACACCATATATTTT. Its protein product is CASSPRGLSGNTIYF.

The gene calls are TRBV19 and TRBJ2-4, with 7 bases aligning to TRBD1. J lost 3 bases, V lost 10 bases, and 9 bases had no gene match. The CDR3 has 14 residues. Germline-derived CDR1 and CDR2 are LNHDA and SQIVND (reference sequence). The CDR3 DNA is TGTGCCACCAAGAAGGGGGCGGACAAAAACATTCAGTACTTC. Its protein product is CATKKGADKNIQYF.

CDR3 region: CATSRETQGGTEAFF. The DNA of the CDR3 is TGTGCCACCAGCAGAGAAACTCAGGGAGGGACTGAAGCTTTCTTT. The chain uses TRBV15 and TRBJ1-1; D is perhaps TRBD1 (5 bases). Germline values: CDR1 LNHNV, CDR2 YYDKDF (reference sequence). Trimming removed 0 bases at V and 5 bases at J, with 13 bases between. The CDR3 contains 15 residues.

The chain has TRBV28 and TRBJ1-3; tentatively, D is TRBD1 (5 bases). Between the trimmed V and J ends, which lost 3 bases and 5 bases, there was a span of 17 bases. Germline CDR1 reads MDHEN; CDR2 reads SYDVKM. The CDR3 runs 16 residues. The CDR3 reads CASSFLSIGGRNTIYF. CDR3 DNA sequence: TGTGCCAGCAGTTTTTTATCTATCGGGGGGAGAAACACCATATATTTT. The full variable domain, in which reference TRBV28 and TRBJ1-3 provide the parts outside the CDR3, is DVKVTQSSRYLVKRTGEKVFLECVQDMDHENMFWYRQDPGLGLRLIYFSYDVKMKEKGDIPEGYSVSREKKERFSLILESASTNQTSMYLCASSFLSIGGRNTIYFGEGSWLTVV.

CDR3 residues: CASSPPGFRTDTQYF. The CDR3 DNA reads as TGTGCCAGCTCACCACCTGGCTTTCGCACAGATACGCAGTATTTT. This chain joins TRBV18 and TRBJ2-3; no reliable D call. V was shortened by 0 bases and J by 1 base, with 8 bases between the two germline ends. The CDR3 loop spans 15 amino acids. Per the germline V gene, CDR1 is KGHSH and CDR2 is LQKENI. Complete variable domain (other parts from reference TRBV18 and TRBJ2-3): NAGVMQNPRHLVRRRGQEARLRCSPMKGHSHVYWYRQLPEEGLKFMVYLQKENIIDESGMPKERFSAEFPKEGPSILRIQQVVRGDSAAYFCASSPPGFRTDTQYFGPGTRLTVL.

The chain links TRBV29-1 to TRBJ1-1; maybe TRBD1 (5 bases). Trimming removed 4 bases at V and 7 bases at J, with 10 bases between. CDR1 is SQVTM and CDR2 is ANQGSEA in the germline V gene. The CDR3 sequence is 11 residues long. CDR3 nucleotides: TGCAGCGTTGGGCAGGGCTATGAAGCTTTCTTT. It specifies CSVGQGYEAFF.

The chain has TRBV6-5 and TRBJ1-4; TRBD1 matches at 7 bases. Germline V CDR1 and CDR2: MNHEY, SVGAGI. The CDR3 totals 12 residues. The trim removed 5 bases at V and 13 bases at J, leaving 7 bases unmatched. In DNA, the CDR3 is TGTGCCAGCAGTCCGGGACAGCTAACACTGTTTTTT. Translated, it gives CASSPGQLTLFF.

The gene calls are TRBV9 and TRBJ1-6; unclear D gene. Germline V gene sequence: CDR1 SGDLS, CDR2 YYNGEE. The CDR3 spans 13 residues. V shed 2 bases and J shed 8 bases, with 8 bases lying between them. The CDR3 DNA follows: TGTGCCAGCAGCGTTGCGACTCATTCACCCCTCCACTTT. Translating it yields CASSVATHSPLHF.

The chain carries TRBV7-9 and TRBJ1-2, with D possibly TRBD1 on 6 matching bases. CDR3 size: 14 residues. Germline V CDR1 and CDR2: SEHNR, FQNEAQ (reference sequence). Deletions cut 5 bases from V and 4 bases from J, with 14 bases between. The chain's CDR3 is CASSQTPTGYGYTF. In DNA form, the CDR3 reads TGTGCCAGCAGCCAGACACCGACAGGCTATGGCTACACCTTC.

This chain uses TRBV28 with TRBJ2-7; 8 positions match TRBD2. The CDR3 is made up of 14 amino acids. Germline V gene sequence: CDR1 MDHEN, CDR2 SYDVKM. V shed 3 bases and J 6 bases; nucleotides not matched to a gene: 7. CDR3 sequence (DNA): TGTGCCAGCAGTTTCCCGGGACTAGTCGGCGAGCAGTACTTC. It is translated as CASSFPGLVGEQYF.

J is TRBJ2-5 and V is TRBV28, with 10 bases aligning to TRBD1. Germline V gene data show CDR1 as MDHEN and CDR2 as SYDVKM. J gave up 2 bases and V 4 bases, and 7 bases lay outside the gene matches. This CDR3 is built from 16 residues. The CDR3 region is CASSSPQGQGQETQYF. CDR3 nucleotides: TGTGCCAGCAGTTCCCCCCAGGGACAGGGGCAAGAGACCCAGTACTTC.

This chain joins TRBV11-3 and TRBJ2-7; TRBD1 aligns across 10 bases. The V gene's germline CDR1 is SGHNT and CDR2 YENEEA. V lost 5 bases, J lost 5 bases, and 0 bases stayed unmatched. The CDR3 length is 12 residues. The CDR3 nucleotides are TGTGCCAGCAGCGGGACAGGGGACGAGCAGTACTTC. This encodes CASSGTGDEQYF.

J is TRBJ2-1 and V is TRBV5-6; 11 bases line up with TRBD2. The CDR3 covers 17 residues. From germline, CDR1 is SGHDT and CDR2 YYEEEE. The V segment lost 4 bases and the J segment 8 bases; nucleotides outside the gene matches: 14. This chain's CDR3 is CASSPKLAGVTIYEQFF. The DNA for the CDR3 is TGTGCCAGCAGCCCCAAACTAGCGGGGGTTACAATATATGAGCAGTTCTTC.